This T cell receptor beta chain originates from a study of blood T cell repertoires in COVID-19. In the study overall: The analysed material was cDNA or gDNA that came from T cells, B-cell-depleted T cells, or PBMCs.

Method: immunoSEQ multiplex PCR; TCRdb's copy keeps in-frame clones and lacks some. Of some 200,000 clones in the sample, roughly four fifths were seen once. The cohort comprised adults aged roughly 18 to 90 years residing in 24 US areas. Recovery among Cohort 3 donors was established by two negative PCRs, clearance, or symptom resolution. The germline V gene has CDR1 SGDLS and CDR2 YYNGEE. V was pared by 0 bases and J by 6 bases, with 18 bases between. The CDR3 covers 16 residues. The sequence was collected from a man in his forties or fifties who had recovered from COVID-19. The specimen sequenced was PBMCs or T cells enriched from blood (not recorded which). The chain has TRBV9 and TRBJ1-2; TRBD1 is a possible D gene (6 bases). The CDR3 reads CASSVALGRGADGYTF. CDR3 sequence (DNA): TGTGCCAGCAGCGTAGCCCTCGGCAGGGGAGCAGATGGCTACACCTTC. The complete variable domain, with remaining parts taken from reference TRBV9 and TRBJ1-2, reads DSGVTQTPKHLITATGQRVTLRCSPRSGDLSVYWYQQSLDQGLQFLIQYYNGEERAKGNILERFSAQQFPDLHSELNLSSLELGDSALYFCASSVALGRGADGYTFGSGTRLTVV.